These 28 T cell receptor beta chains were all obtained from the same sample, sequenced in a study of T cell repertoires in cytomegalovirus infection. MiXCR, applied by TCRdb to the reads, yields one record per CDR3 protein. Of about 740,000 distinct CDR3 sequences in the sample, 35% were seen once. The specimen sequenced was PBMCs. These receptors were collected from a human donor in good health (CMV status not recorded). Some clones in this sample may be carry-over from other donors' samples.

Concerning this clonotype itself: The CDR3 end shows no conserved phenylalanine or tryptophan, and so a read error is likely. The limits of the CDR3 on the DNA are not certain, so only TCRdb's listed CDR3 is given. The chain uses TRBV6-6 and TRBJ1-3. Ends included, the CDR3 has 14 residues. Germline loops: CDR1 MNHNY, CDR2 SVGAGI (reference sequence). The CDR3 protein is CASTTVISGNTIDS.

The genes are TRBV27 and TRBJ1-5; D possibly corresponds to TRBD1 (5 bases). CDR1 and CDR2 (germline): MNHEY, SMNVEV (reference sequence). Trimming cost V 6 bases and J 0 bases, with 12 bases left between them. The CDR3 runs 15 residues. The CDR3 DNA is TGTGCCAGCAGGAGGGGCAGATATAGCAATCAGCCCCAGCATTTT. The encoded protein is CASRRGRYSNQPQHF.

This clonotype was counted between two and nine times. V and J are TRBV7-8 and TRBJ1-5; D uncertain. V gave up 1 base and J gave up 0 bases, with 13 bases separating them. CDR3 size: 17 residues. Germline-derived CDR1 and CDR2 are SGHVS and FQNEAQ. The CDR3 DNA reads as TGTGCCAGCAGCTTAGATTTAAGGACTTATAGCAATCAGCCCCAGCATTTT. Translated: CASSLDLRTYSNQPQHF.

The CDR3 DNA reads TGCGCCAGCAGCCCGACAGGGAGGGTCGACTATGGCTACACCTTC. It yields the protein CASSPTGRVDYGYTF. The J gene is TRBJ1-2, the V gene TRBV4-1; TRBD1 matches at 7 bases. V trimming: 4 bases; J trimming: 3 bases; junction bases outside the gene matches: 8. CDR3 length: 15 amino acids. Germline V gene lookup returns CDR1 MGHRA and CDR2 YSYEKL.

This rearrangement joins TRBV7-9 to TRBJ1-2; 12 bases map to TRBD1. CDR1 SEHNR and CDR2 FQNEAQ come from the germline V gene (reference sequence). V lost 5 bases and J lost 6; bases outside the gene matches: 7. This CDR3 is built from 15 residues. DNA of the CDR3: TGTGCCAGCAGCGACCGGGACAGGGGGCCAAATGGCTACACCTTC. The encoded protein is CASSDRDRGPNGYTF.

This sequence joins TRBV5-1 and TRBJ1-6, with 9 bases fitting TRBD1. V gave up 4 bases and J gave up 7 bases; unmatched junction bases: 3. Germline lookup yields CDR1 SGHRS and CDR2 YFSETQ. The CDR3 is made up of 14 amino acids. In DNA form, the CDR3 reads TGCGCCAGCAGCGCCGGGACAGGGAATTCACCCCTCCACTTT. It translates to CASSAGTGNSPLHF. The full variable domain, completed using reference TRBV5-1 and TRBJ1-6, is KAGVTQTPRYLIKTRGQQVTLSCSPISGHRSVSWYQQTPGQGLQFLFEYFSETQRNKGNFPGRFSGRQFSNSRSEMNVSTLELGDSALYLCASSAGTGNSPLHFGNGTRLTVT.

This clonotype has more than one count but fewer than ten. V is TRBV7-3 and J is TRBJ2-3, with TRBD1 matching 9 bases. This CDR3 region has 16 residues. V was clipped by 5 bases and J by 4 bases; unmatched bases: 10. Germline-derived CDR1 and CDR2 are SGHTA and FQGTGA. The CDR3 spells CASSAAGTGSADTQYF. CDR3 nucleotides: TGTGCCAGCAGCGCCGCCGGGACAGGGTCGGCAGATACGCAGTATTTT.

The V gene is TRBV6-6, the J gene TRBJ1-1; 9 bases are shared with TRBD1. This CDR3 comprises 14 residues. Trimming at V came to 7 bases and at J to 8 bases, leaving 11 bases not matched to a gene. CDR1 MNHNY and CDR2 SVGAGI come from the germline V gene (reference sequence). The CDR3 sequence is CASKGGTGGGEAFF. The CDR3 nucleotides are TGTGCCAGCAAGGGAGGCACAGGGGGCGGGGAAGCTTTCTTT.

V and J are TRBV27 and TRBJ1-1; D uncertain. Germline V gene lookup returns CDR1 MNHEY and CDR2 SMNVEV (reference sequence). Trimming removed 6 bases from V and 4 bases from J, with 18 bases in between. The CDR3 loop spans 15 amino acids. The CDR3 region is CASSLREGRTTEAFF. The CDR3, as DNA: TGTGCCAGCAGCCTCCGGGAAGGGAGGACCACTGAAGCTTTCTTT.

This clonotype has only a few counts. DNA of the CDR3: TGTGCCAGCAGCCCAGGACAGGTTGAGCAGTTCTTC. Amino acid sequence: CASSPGQVEQFF. The chain employs TRBV7-9 and TRBJ2-1, with TRBD1 matching 7 bases. The CDR3 runs 12 residues. Germline loops: CDR1 SEHNR, CDR2 FQNEAQ (reference sequence). V trimming: 5 bases; J trimming: 9 bases; junction bases outside the gene matches: 4.

The chain couples TRBV19 to TRBJ1-5, with D maybe TRBD1 (6 bases). Per germline, CDR1 LNHDA and CDR2 SQIVND (reference sequence). This CDR3 has 17 amino acids. Trimming removed 8 bases at V and 5 bases at J, with 25 bases between. The chain's CDR3 is CASRRELTGYAHQPQHF. The CDR3 bases are TGTGCCAGTCGCCGCGAACTAACAGGGTATGCTCATCAGCCCCAGCATTTT.

With regard to this clonotype: An end of the junction differs from the germline gene, which may be a read error. V is TRBV7-6 and J is TRBJ2-1; D is ambiguous. The CDR3 length is 12 residues. CDR1 and CDR2 from the germline V gene are SGHVS and FNYEAQ. CDR3 region: CASSLGYNEHFF. The CDR3 DNA follows: TGTGCCAGCAGCTTAGGGTACAATGAGCATTTCTTC.

The V and J genes are TRBV20-1 and TRBJ1-2; 7 bases are shared with TRBD1. Looked up from germline, CDR1 is DFQATT and CDR2 is SNEGSKA (reference sequence). The CDR3 spans 13 residues. The V segment lost 1 base and the J segment 4 bases; nucleotides outside the gene matches: 3. The CDR3 coding sequence is TGCAGTGCTAGAGGAGGGACAGCCTATGGCTACACCTTC. Translating it yields CSARGGTAYGYTF.

The CDR3 sequence is CASRAVTYEQYF. The CDR3, as DNA: TGTGCCAGCCGGGCGGTTACCTACGAGCAGTACTTC. The chain combines TRBV6-6 with TRBJ2-7, with no clear D. CDR3 length equals 12 residues. V lost 8 bases to trimming and J lost 2 bases, with 10 bases between them. Germline values: CDR1 MNHNY, CDR2 SVGAGI (reference sequence).

J is TRBJ2-7 and V is TRBV11-1, with D perhaps matching TRBD2 (6 bases). Germline CDR1 is SGHAT and CDR2 is FQDESV (reference sequence). V was clipped by 3 bases and J by 7 bases, with 19 bases between them. The CDR3 has 15 residues. The CDR3 here is CASSLRSLAPMEQYF. For the CDR3, the DNA is TGTGCCAGCAGCTTGAGGTCTCTAGCGCCAATGGAGCAGTACTTC.

This clonotype was observed a handful of times. J is TRBJ2-4 and V is TRBV12-3 or TRBV12-4; no clear D gene. The CDR3 runs 14 residues. Between the trimmed V and J ends, which lost 4 bases and 6 bases, there was a span of 13 bases. The CDR3 spells CASSSGSGVNIQYF. The CDR3 DNA reads TGTGCCAGCAGTTCTGGAAGTGGGGTAAACATTCAGTACTTC.

This clonotype was counted at least ten times. The chain links TRBV2 to TRBJ1-1; possible D gene TRBD1, 5 bases. Trimming stripped 6 bases from V and 1 base from J, with 9 bases between. This CDR3 region has 13 residues. Germline CDR1 and CDR2: SNHLY and FYNNEI. CDR3 coding DNA: TGTGCCAGCAGAAGGGACGGGAACACTGAAGCTTTCTTT. Translating it yields CASRRDGNTEAFF.

The sample holds many counts of this clonotype. This chain connects TRBV7-9 to TRBJ1-6; D remains unclear. CDR3 length equals 15 residues. The germline V and J ends were trimmed by 4 bases and 5 bases, with 12 bases remaining between them. Germline CDR1 and CDR2: SEHNR and FQNEAQ (reference sequence). In DNA, the CDR3 is TGTGCCAGCAGCTCGCTACGTGAGAATAATTCACCCCTCCACTTT. Translation: CASSSLRENNSPLHF. The full variable domain, rest sourced from reference TRBV7-9 and TRBJ1-6, is DTGVSQNPRHKITKRGQNVTFRCDPISEHNRLYWYRQTLGQGPEFLTYFQNEAQLEKSRLLSDRFSAERPKGSFSTLEIQRTEQGDSAMYLCASSSLRENNSPLHFGNGTRLTVT.

This rearrangement joins TRBV20-1 to TRBJ2-1, with D possibly TRBD2 on 6 matching bases. Germline lookup yields CDR1 DFQATT and CDR2 SNEGSKA (reference sequence). The CDR3 consists of 21 residues. Trimming left V 0 bases short and J 0 bases short, with 27 bases between. The CDR3 loop is CSARDLFGTSRPQNSYNEQFF. The DNA of the CDR3 is TGCAGTGCTAGAGATCTCTTCGGAACTAGCAGGCCCCAAAACTCCTACAATGAGCAGTTCTTC.

The chain carries TRBV25-1 and TRBJ2-7, with 9 bases lining up with TRBD1. The ends lost 4 bases at V and 6 bases at J; junction bases unmatched: 10. CDR3 length: 15 residues. The germline gives CDR1 MGHDK, CDR2 SYGVNS. CDR3 bases: TGTGCCAGCAGTGTACGGACAGGGGATATGGGCGAGCAGTACTTC. It yields the protein CASSVRTGDMGEQYF.

The V gene is TRBV28, the J gene TRBJ2-4; D possibly uses TRBD1 or TRBD2 (6 bases each). The V gene's germline CDR1 is MDHEN and CDR2 SYDVKM. Trimming removed 5 bases at V and 1 base at J, with 15 bases between. The CDR3 spans 16 residues. CDR3 sequence reads: CASSDLTGRAKNIQYF. CDR3 nucleotide sequence: TGTGCCAGCAGTGATCTAACAGGGAGGGCCAAAAACATTCAGTACTTC.

The rearrangement links TRBV7-2 to TRBJ1-5, with D tentatively TRBD1 (6 bases). V was pared by 1 base and J by 0 bases, with 10 bases between. Germline CDR1 is SGHTA and CDR2 is FQGNSA. This CDR3 contains 16 residues. CDR3 nucleotides: TGTGCCAGCAGCTTAGTAGGGACATATAGCAATCAGCCCCAGCATTTT. Amino acids: CASSLVGTYSNQPQHF.

The genes are TRBV6-5 and TRBJ2-5, with a possible D match to TRBD2 (6 bases). The ends were cut back, 0 bases at V and 5 bases at J, with 10 bases in the middle. The V gene's germline CDR1 is MNHEY and CDR2 SVGAGI. The CDR3 runs to 14 residues. This CDR3 reads CASSYSRGAETQYF. Here the CDR3 DNA reads TGTGCCAGCAGTTACTCGCGGGGCGCGGAGACCCAGTACTTC.

CDR3 amino acids: CARRHRDAETQYF. As DNA, the CDR3 is TGTGCCAGAAGACACCGGGACGCAGAGACCCAGTACTTC. The rearrangement uses TRBV14 and TRBJ2-5, with D perhaps given as TRBD1 or TRBD2 (5 bases each). There are 13 residues in the CDR3. V was clipped by 9 bases and J by 4 bases, with 15 bases between them. The germline V gene has CDR1 SGHDN and CDR2 FVKESK.

This clonotype has only a few counts. The J gene is TRBJ2-5, the V gene TRBV7-2, with 10 positions matching TRBD1. The junction had 16 bases not matched to a gene; V was cut back by 7 bases and J by 2 bases. CDR1 SGHTA and CDR2 FQGNSA come from the germline V gene. The CDR3 has 18 amino acids. The CDR3 sequence: CASTTPTGGLSQQETQYF. CDR3 DNA: TGTGCCAGCACCACGCCGACAGGGGGCCTCTCCCAGCAAGAGACCCAGTACTTC. Variable domain in full (rest from reference TRBV7-2 and TRBJ2-5): GAGVSQSPSNKVTEKGKDVELRCDPISGHTALYWYRQSLGQGLEFLIYFQGNSAPDKSGLPSDRFSAERTGGSVSTLTIQRTQQEDSAVYLCASTTPTGGLSQQETQYFGPGTRLLVL.

V and J are TRBV12-3 or TRBV12-4 and TRBJ2-3, with D tentatively TRBD1 (6 bases). There are 15 residues in the CDR3. V was shortened by 2 bases and J by 4 bases, with 13 bases between the two germline ends. The CDR3 reads CASSLSGVIADTQYF. Here the CDR3 DNA reads TGTGCCAGCAGTTTATCAGGGGTAATCGCAGATACGCAGTATTTT.

The rearrangement links TRBV11-2 to TRBJ2-7, with TRBD1 matching 9 bases. Germline V gives CDR1 SGHAT, CDR2 FQNNGV. This CDR3 region has 18 residues. Trimming removed 2 bases from V and 6 bases from J; junction bases left unmatched: 17. CDR3 protein: CASSLPGQGLAEEGEQYF. Here the CDR3 DNA reads TGTGCCAGCAGCTTACCGGGACAGGGCCTAGCGGAAGAAGGCGAGCAGTACTTC.

This chain links TRBV12-3 or TRBV12-4 with TRBJ2-7, with D unclear. Trimming took off 5 bases at V and 1 base at J, with 15 bases between the two ends. The CDR3 contains 15 residues. The CDR3 sequence is CASSPTSVLSYEQYF. CDR3 DNA sequence: TGTGCCAGCAGTCCGACATCCGTCTTATCCTACGAGCAGTACTTC.